This TCR beta chain was sequenced in a study of CD8 T cells in ankylosing spondylitis. J lost 7 bases, V lost 3 bases, and 10 bases had no gene match. This CDR3 contains 17 residues. From germline, CDR1 is MGHRA and CDR2 YSYEKL. Study results and caveats: Ankylosing spondylitis blood seemed to carry a telltale TCR beta motif made of several highly homologous variants. Matched ankylosing spondylitis synovial fluid reportedly showed significant enrichment of disease-linked clones. Earlier work had already found some motif variants in reactive arthritis synovial fluid and blood.

Via MiXCR, TCRdb re-called the 5' RACE reads, giving one row per CDR3 protein. Of fewer than 650,000 distinct CDR3 sequences in the sample, approximately 12% are singletons; the top ten hold over 6.5%. This clonotype has just a few counts. Its antigen is unidentified. This clonotype originated in a male donor with ankylosing spondylitis. The sample was blood, either unsorted or a sorted T cell fraction (not recorded which). This sequence joins TRBV4-1 and TRBJ1-4, with 11 bases aligning to TRBD1. CDR3 DNA sequence: TGCGCCAGCAGCCAGAGAGGACAGGGGGCGTTTGGTGAAAAACTGTTTTTT. Encoded protein: CASSQRGQGAFGEKLFF.